This TCR beta chain is from a study of blood T cell repertoires in COVID-19. Using immunoSEQ multiplex PCR, the repertoire was profiled, and TCRdb retains in-frame clones only, with some absent. Among about 140,000 clones listed, about 83% were seen once. The V gene lost 5 bases and the J gene lost 0 bases, with 8 bases spanning the gap. The CDR3 is 15 amino acids. Germline V gene lookup returns CDR1 SGHAT and CDR2 FQNNGV. The receptor's source is a human donor in a cohort sampled during active COVID-19. Sequencing was done on a sample of peripheral blood. The chain is built from TRBV11-2 and TRBJ2-6; D is perhaps TRBD1 (6 bases). Here the CDR3 reads CASSPQGSGANVLTF. CDR3 in DNA: TGTGCCAGCAGCCCACAGGGCTCTGGGGCCAACGTCCTGACTTTC.